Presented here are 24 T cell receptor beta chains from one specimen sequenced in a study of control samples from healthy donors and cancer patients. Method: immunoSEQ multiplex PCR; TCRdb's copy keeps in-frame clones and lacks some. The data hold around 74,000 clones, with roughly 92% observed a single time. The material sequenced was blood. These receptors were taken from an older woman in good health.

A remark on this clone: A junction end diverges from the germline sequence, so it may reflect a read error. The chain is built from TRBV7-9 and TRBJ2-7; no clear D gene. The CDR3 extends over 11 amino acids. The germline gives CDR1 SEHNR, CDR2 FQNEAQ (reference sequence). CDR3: CASSLDFGLRF. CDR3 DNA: TGTGCCAGCAGCTTAGACTTTGGCCTCCGATTC. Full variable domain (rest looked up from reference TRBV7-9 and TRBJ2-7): DTGVSQNPRHKITKRGQNVTFRCDPISEHNRLYWYRQTLGQGPEFLTYFQNEAQLEKSRLLSDRFSAERPKGSFSTLEIQRTEQGDSAMYLCASSLDFGLRFGPGTRLTVT.

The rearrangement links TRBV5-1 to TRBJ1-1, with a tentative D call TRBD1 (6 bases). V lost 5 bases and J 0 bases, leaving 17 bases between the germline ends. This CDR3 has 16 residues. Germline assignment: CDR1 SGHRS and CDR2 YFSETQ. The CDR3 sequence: CASSSGAGGLNTEAFF. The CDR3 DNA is TGCGCCAGCAGTAGCGGTGCGGGGGGCTTGAACACTGAAGCTTTCTTT. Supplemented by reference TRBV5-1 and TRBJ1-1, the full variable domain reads KAGVTQTPRYLIKTRGQQVTLSCSPISGHRSVSWYQQTPGQGLQFLFEYFSETQRNKGNFPGRFSGRQFSNSRSEMNVSTLELGDSALYLCASSSGAGGLNTEAFFGQGTRLTVV.

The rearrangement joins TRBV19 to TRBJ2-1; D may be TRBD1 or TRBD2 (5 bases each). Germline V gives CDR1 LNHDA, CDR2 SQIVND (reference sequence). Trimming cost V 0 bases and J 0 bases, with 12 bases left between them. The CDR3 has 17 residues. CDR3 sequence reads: CASSIEGRLSSYNEQFF. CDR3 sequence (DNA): TGTGCCAGTAGTATAGAGGGACGGCTAAGCTCCTACAATGAGCAGTTCTTC.

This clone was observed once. The CDR3 region has the DNA TGCGCCAGCAGCTTTGCCGGGACAGGGGGAATCAATGAGCAGTTCTTC. It yields the protein CASSFAGTGGINEQFF. The chain has TRBV5-1 and TRBJ2-1; 11 bases fit TRBD1. CDR3 length equals 16 residues. CDR1 is SGHRS, CDR2 YFSETQ, per germline. V shed 2 bases and J 6 bases; nucleotides not matched to a gene: 7. Full variable domain (remainder filled in from reference TRBV5-1 and TRBJ2-1): KAGVTQTPRYLIKTRGQQVTLSCSPISGHRSVSWYQQTPGQGLQFLFEYFSETQRNKGNFPGRFSGRQFSNSRSEMNVSTLELGDSALYLCASSFAGTGGINEQFFGPGTRLTVL.

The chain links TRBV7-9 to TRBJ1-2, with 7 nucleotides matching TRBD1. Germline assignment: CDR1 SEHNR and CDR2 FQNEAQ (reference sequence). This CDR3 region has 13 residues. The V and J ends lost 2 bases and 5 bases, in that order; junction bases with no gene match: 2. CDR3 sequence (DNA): TGTGCCAGCAGCTTAACAGGGGAGTATGGCTACACCTTC. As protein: CASSLTGEYGYTF.

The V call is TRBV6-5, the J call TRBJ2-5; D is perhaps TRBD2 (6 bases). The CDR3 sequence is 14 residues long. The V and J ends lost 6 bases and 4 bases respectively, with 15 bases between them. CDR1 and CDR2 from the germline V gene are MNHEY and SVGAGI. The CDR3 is CASSRAGRVETQYF. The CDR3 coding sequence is TGTGCCAGCAGCCGAGCGGGCCGCGTAGAGACCCAGTACTTC.

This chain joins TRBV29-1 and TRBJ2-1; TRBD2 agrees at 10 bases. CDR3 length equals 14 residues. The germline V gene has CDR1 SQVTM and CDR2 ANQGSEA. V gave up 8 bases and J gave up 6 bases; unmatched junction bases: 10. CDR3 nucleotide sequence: TGCAGCTCAAGCGGGAGGGCCAGCGGCAATGAGCAGTTCTTC. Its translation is CSSSGRASGNEQFF.

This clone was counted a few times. CDR3 nucleotides: TGTGCCAGCTCAGCAGCTCGGAGTAATGAAAAACTGTTTTTT. The encoded protein is CASSAARSNEKLFF. The gene calls are TRBV18 and TRBJ1-4; D unresolved. Germline CDR1 is KGHSH and CDR2 is LQKENI. The CDR3 extends over 14 amino acids. V lost 5 bases and J 4 bases, leaving 11 bases between the germline ends.

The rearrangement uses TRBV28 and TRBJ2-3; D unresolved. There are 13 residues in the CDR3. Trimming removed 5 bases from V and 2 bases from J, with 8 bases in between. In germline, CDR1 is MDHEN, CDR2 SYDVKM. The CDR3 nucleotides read TGTGCCAGCAGTCCCCGACCCACAGATACGCAGTATTTT. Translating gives CASSPRPTDTQYF.

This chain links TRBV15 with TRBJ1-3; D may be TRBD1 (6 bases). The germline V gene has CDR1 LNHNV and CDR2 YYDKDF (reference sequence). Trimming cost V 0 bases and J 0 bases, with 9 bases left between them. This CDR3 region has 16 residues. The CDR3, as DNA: TGTGCCACCAGCAGAGATAGGGGGTTCTCTGGAAACACCATATATTTT. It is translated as CATSRDRGFSGNTIYF.

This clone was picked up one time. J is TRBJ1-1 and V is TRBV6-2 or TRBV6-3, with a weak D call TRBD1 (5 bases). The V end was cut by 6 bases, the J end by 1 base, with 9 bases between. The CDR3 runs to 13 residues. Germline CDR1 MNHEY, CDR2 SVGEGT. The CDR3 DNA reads TGTGCCAGCAGCTATAGGGGGAACACTGAAGCTTTCTTT. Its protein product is CASSYRGNTEAFF.

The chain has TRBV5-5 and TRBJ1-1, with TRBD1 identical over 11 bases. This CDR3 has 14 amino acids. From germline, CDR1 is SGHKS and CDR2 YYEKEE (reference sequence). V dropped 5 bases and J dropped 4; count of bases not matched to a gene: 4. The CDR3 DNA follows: TGTGCCAGCAGGAAGGGGACAGGGGGCACTGAAGCTTTCTTT. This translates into CASRKGTGGTEAFF.

Here the CDR3 DNA reads TGTGCCAGCAGTGAACAGGGCGGTCAGCCCCAGCATTTT. It is translated as CASSEQGGQPQHF. The V gene is TRBV2, the J gene TRBJ1-5, with D tentatively TRBD1 (5 bases). The CDR3 runs 13 residues. The germline V and J ends were trimmed by 2 bases and 6 bases, with 8 bases remaining between them. CDR1 SNHLY and CDR2 FYNNEI come from the germline V gene.

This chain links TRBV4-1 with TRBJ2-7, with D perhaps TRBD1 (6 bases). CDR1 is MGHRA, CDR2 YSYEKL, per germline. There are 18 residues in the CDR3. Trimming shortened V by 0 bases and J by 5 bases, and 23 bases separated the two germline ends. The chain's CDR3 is CASSQEAPPATGYHEQYF. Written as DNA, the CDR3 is TGCGCCAGCAGCCAAGAAGCGCCCCCCGCGACAGGCTATCACGAGCAGTACTTC.

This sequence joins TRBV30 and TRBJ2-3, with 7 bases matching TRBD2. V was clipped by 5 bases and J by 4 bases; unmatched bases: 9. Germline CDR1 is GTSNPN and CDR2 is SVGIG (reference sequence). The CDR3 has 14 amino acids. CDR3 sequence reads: CAWGGEGRADTQYF. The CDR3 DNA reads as TGTGCCTGGGGGGGGGAGGGCCGCGCAGATACGCAGTATTTT. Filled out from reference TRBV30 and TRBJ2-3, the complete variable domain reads SQTIHQWPATLVQPVGSPLSLECTVEGTSNPNLYWYRQAAGRGLQLLFYSVGIGQISSEVPQNLSASRPQDRQFILSSKKLLLSDSGFYLCAWGGEGRADTQYFGPGTRLTVL.

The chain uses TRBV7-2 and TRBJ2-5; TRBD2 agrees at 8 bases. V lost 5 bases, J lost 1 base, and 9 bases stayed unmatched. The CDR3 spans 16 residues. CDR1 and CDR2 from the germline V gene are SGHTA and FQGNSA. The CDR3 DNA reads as TGTGCCAGCAGCGGATATAGCGGGACTGGCCAAGAGACCCAGTACTTC. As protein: CASSGYSGTGQETQYF.

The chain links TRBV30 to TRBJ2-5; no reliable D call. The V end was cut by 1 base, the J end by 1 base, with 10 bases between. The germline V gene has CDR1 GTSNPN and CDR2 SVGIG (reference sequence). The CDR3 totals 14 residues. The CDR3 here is CAWSDGAFQETQYF. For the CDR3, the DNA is TGTGCCTGGAGTGATGGTGCGTTCCAAGAGACCCAGTACTTC.

DNA for the CDR3: TGTGCCAGCAGTTTCAGGGGGGGAAATGAGCAGTTCTTC. Amino acids: CASSFRGGNEQFF. This chain joins TRBV12-3 or TRBV12-4 and TRBJ2-1, with D perhaps assigned TRBD1 or TRBD2 (7 bases each). V lost 3 bases, J lost 7 bases, and 10 bases lay in between. This CDR3 has 13 residues.

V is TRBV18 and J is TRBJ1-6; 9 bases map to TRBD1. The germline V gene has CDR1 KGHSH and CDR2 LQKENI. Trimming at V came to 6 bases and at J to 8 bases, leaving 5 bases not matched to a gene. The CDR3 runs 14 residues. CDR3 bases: TGTGCCAGCTCCCCAACAGGGGGCGATTCACCCCTCCACTTT. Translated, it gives CASSPTGGDSPLHF. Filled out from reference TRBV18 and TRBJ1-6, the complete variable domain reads NAGVMQNPRHLVRRRGQEARLRCSPMKGHSHVYWYRQLPEEGLKFMVYLQKENIIDESGMPKERFSAEFPKEGPSILRIQQVVRGDSAAYFCASSPTGGDSPLHFGNGTRLTVT.

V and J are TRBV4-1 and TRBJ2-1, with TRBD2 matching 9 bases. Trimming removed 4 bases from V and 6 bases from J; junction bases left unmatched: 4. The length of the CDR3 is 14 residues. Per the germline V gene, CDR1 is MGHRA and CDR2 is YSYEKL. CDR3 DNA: TGCGCCAGCAGCCTACGTAGCGGGAGCAATGAGCAGTTCTTC. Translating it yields CASSLRSGSNEQFF.

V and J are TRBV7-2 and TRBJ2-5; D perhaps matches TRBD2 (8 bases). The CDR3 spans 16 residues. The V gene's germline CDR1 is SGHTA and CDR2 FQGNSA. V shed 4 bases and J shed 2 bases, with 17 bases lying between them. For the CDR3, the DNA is TGTGCCAGCAGCTATAAGGGGGCGGGAGGACAAGAGACCCAGTACTTC. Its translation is CASSYKGAGGQETQYF.

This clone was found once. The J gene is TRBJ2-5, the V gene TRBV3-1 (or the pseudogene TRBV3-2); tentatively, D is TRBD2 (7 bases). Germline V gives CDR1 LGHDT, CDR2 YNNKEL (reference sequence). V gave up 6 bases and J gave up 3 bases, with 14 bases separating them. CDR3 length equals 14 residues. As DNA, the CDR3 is TGTGCCAGCAGGCGGAGGGGGGGCGAAGAGACCCAGTACTTC. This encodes CASRRRGGEETQYF.

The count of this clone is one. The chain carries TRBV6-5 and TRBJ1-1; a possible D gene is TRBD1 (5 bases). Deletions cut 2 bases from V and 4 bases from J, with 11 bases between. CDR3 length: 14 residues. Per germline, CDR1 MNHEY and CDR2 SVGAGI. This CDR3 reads CASSYGAGITEAFF. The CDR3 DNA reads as TGTGCCAGCAGTTACGGGGCAGGGATCACTGAAGCTTTCTTT.

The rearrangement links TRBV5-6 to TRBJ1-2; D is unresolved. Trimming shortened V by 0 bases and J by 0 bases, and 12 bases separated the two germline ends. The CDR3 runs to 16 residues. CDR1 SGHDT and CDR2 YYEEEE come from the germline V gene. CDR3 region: CASSLGAAPANYGYTF. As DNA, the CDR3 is TGTGCCAGCAGCTTGGGTGCGGCGCCAGCTAACTATGGCTACACCTTC.